This record covers a single T cell receptor (beta chain). Its antigen is not yet known. No base qualities exist here, and no much larger clone lies one base off it. Explained via the paper, the time point label denotes: after neoadjuvant nivolumab, at surgical resection. Patients were newly diagnosed with stage II-IVA oral cavity squamous cell carcinoma and had received no prior systemic or radiation treatment. The cohort was composed of patients with HPV-negative, locally advanced oral cavity squamous cell carcinoma. Peripheral blood mononuclear cells were analyzed directly, without maintenance or expansion in culture. Samples came from a longitudinal correlative study of a single-arm phase II trial of neoadjuvant nivolumab in oral cavity squamous cell carcinoma. Subject-matched pre- and post-treatment PBMCs and tumors from three responders and three non-responders were subjected to genomic DNA-based TCRbeta sequencing. Peripheral blood mononuclear cells were collected once before nivolumab treatment and again after treatment, at the time of surgery. The Maxwell RSC DNA from Cells kit was used to extract genomic DNA from PBMCs.

The data originate from a study of neoadjuvant anti-PD-1 for oral cavity cancer (dated by TCRdb to 2020 to 2022). Context from the whole study: Before undergoing curative-intent surgical resection, most patients got three to four biweekly nivolumab doses at 3 mg/kg. The parent correlative cohort had eleven to twelve patients and a response rate of 33%. Under RECIST 1.1, patients with complete response, partial response or stable disease were classed as responders, and patients with progression were classed as non-responders. A fourth nivolumab dose was given around day 43 to patients without progression, and definitive surgical resection was performed in those patients on days 50-56. Here is what the overall study found, with its caveats: After neoadjuvant nivolumab, significantly higher T cell clonality (Gini index) was found within PBMCs in non-responders than in responders. TCR analyses included only a few patients per response group, and the authors called for larger cohorts for validation. Higher pretreatment blood Treg/Th17 ratios correlated with both higher pretreatment blood TCRbeta clonality and lower post-treatment tumor TCRbeta clonality.

Trimming leaves V shorter by 4 bases and J shorter by 2 bases, with the junction holding 12 bases beyond the gene matches. The germline V gene yields MGHRA for CDR1 and YSYEKL for CDR2. From its cysteine to its phenylalanine, the CDR3 spans 18 amino acids. Only the CDR3 DNA is retained, 54 bases long and in frame from the first base. For deep sequencing, each PBMC sample was run in six replicates, with libraries mostly built from about 500 ng of input genomic DNA. TCRbeta libraries were prepared with the immunoSEQ hsTCRbeta kit according to the manufacturer's instructions. An Illumina NovaSeq 6000 S4 flow cell was used to sequence the final libraries, which had first been combined to 3 nM. The original methods were these. The immunoSEQ Analyzer was used for raw data preprocessing and quality control. The analysis was limited to productive rearrangements, and each clonotype was defined by a unique CDR3 amino acid sequence. Repertoire clonality was estimated as the Gini-Simpson index, which was computed with the R package tcR. Gini indices were compared with Student's t test, and associations with tumor size change were assessed by Pearson correlation. In TCRdb, the immuneACCESS table is reduced to in-frame sequences with V and J assigned. These tables do not hold every clone; where another copy was compared, an unresolved V gene accounts for under half, and the others remain unexplained. V and J calls and clone size are copied from that table; D and trimming were computed from the DNA. This sample holds tens of thousands of clones; 70% to 90% were observed only once. About 3.4% of the sample lies in the top ten.

The receptor chain draws on TRBV4-1 and TRBJ1-5; 9 central nucleotides agree with TRBD1. Sample: PBMCs, taken after nivolumab (anti-PD-1) treatment. The source of this sequence is a person aged 35-79 years with oral cavity squamous cell carcinoma. The DNA sequence is as follows: TGCGCCAGCAGCCTGAACTTACAGGGGGCTGGAGGCAATCAGCCCCAGCATTTT. Translation gives CASSLNLQGAGGNQPQHF.